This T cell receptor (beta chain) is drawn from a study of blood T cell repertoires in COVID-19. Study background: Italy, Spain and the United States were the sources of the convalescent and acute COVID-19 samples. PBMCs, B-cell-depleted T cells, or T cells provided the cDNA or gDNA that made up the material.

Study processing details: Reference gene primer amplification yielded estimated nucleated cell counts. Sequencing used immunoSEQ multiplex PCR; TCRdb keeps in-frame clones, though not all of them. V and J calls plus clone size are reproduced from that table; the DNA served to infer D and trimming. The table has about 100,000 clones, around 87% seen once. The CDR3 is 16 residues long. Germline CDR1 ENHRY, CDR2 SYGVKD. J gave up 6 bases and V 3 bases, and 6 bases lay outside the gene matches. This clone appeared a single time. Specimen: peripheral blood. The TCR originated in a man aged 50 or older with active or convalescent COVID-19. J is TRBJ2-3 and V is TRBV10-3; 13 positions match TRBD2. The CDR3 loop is CAISDLTSGGGDTQYF. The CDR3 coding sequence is TGTGCCATCAGTGATTTAACTAGCGGGGGGGGTGATACGCAGTATTTT.